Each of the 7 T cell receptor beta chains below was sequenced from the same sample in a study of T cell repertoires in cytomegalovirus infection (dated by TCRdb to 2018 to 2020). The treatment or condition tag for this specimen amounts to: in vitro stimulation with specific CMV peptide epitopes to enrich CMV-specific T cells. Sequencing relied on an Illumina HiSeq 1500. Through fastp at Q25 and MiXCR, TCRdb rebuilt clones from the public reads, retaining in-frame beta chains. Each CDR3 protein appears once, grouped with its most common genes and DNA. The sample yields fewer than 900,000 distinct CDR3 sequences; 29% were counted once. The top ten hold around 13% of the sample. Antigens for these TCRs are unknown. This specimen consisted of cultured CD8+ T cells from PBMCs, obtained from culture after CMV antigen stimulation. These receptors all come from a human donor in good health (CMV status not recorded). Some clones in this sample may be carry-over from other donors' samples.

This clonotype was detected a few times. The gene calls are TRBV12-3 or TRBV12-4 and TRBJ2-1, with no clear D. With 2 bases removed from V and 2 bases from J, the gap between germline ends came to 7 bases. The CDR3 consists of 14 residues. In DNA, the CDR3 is TGTGCCAGCAGTTTACCCCATACCTACAATGAGCAGTTCTTC. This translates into CASSLPHTYNEQFF.

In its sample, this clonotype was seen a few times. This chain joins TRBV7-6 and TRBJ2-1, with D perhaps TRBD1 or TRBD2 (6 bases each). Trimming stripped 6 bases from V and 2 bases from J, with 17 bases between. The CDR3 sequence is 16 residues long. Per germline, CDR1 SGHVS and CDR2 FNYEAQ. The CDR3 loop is CASRPAEGGPYNEQFF. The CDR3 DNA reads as TGTGCCAGCAGACCGGCTGAGGGGGGCCCCTACAATGAGCAGTTCTTC.

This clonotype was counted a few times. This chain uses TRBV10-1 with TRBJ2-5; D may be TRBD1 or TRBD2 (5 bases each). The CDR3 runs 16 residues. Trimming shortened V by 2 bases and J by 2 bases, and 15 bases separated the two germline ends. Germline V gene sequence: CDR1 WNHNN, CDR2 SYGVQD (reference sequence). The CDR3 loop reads CASSEQRGAGQETQYF. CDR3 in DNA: TGCGCCAGCAGTGAGCAGAGGGGCGCAGGGCAAGAGACCCAGTACTTC.

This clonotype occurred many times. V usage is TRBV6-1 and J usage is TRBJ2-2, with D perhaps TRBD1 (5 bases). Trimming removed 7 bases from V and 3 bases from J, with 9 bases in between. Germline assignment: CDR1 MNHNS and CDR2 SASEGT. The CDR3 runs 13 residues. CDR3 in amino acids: CASKGHYTGELFF. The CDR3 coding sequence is TGTGCCAGCAAAGGACATTACACCGGGGAGCTGTTTTTT.

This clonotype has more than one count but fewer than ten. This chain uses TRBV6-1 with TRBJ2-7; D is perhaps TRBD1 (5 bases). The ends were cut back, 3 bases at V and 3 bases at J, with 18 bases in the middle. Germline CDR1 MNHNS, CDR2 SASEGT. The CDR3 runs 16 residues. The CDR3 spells CASSDLRGRVDYEQYF. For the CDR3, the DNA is TGTGCCAGCAGTGACCTCCGTGGCAGGGTCGACTACGAGCAGTACTTC.

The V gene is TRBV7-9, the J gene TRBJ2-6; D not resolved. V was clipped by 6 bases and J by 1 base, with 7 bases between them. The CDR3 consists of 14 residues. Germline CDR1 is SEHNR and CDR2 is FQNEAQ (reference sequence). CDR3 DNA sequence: TGTGCCAGCAGTTGGGCTTCTGGGGCCAACGTCCTGACTTTC. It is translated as CASSWASGANVLTF. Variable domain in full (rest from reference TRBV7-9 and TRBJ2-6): DTGVSQNPRHKITKRGQNVTFRCDPISEHNRLYWYRQTLGQGPEFLTYFQNEAQLEKSRLLSDRFSAERPKGSFSTLEIQRTEQGDSAMYLCASSWASGANVLTFGAGSRLTVL.

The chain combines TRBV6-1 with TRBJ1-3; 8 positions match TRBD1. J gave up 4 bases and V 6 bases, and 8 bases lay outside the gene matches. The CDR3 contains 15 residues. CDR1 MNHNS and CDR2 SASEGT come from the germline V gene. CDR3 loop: CASRQRQGFGNTIYF. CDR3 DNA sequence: TGTGCCAGCAGACAGAGACAGGGGTTCGGAAACACCATATATTTT.